The clone carrying this T cell receptor (beta chain) was detected many times. Its antigen is as yet unknown. This record belongs to a study of identical twins. Study conclusions and caveats: Among beta out-of-frame sequences, excess sharing between twins appeared weaker. Modelling underestimated the level of out-of-frame TCR alpha sharing observed in monozygotic twins.

V trimming: 4 bases; J trimming: 8 bases; junction bases outside the gene matches: 7. Per the germline V gene, CDR1 is SQVTM and CDR2 is ANQGSEA. CDR3 length equals 13 residues. TCRdb reanalysed the 5' RACE reads using MiXCR and keeps one entry per CDR3 protein. The data show roughly 690,000 distinct CDR3 sequences, with 6.1% seen just once and roughly 2% held by the top ten. This TCR was recovered from a man between 18 and 29 years old in good health. This rearrangement joins TRBV29-1 to TRBJ2-1; TRBD1 aligns across 8 bases. Sequencing was carried out using naive T cells sorted from blood. The CDR3 spells CSVGDRIGDEQFF. In DNA form, the CDR3 reads TGCAGCGTTGGGGACAGGATCGGCGATGAGCAGTTCTTC.